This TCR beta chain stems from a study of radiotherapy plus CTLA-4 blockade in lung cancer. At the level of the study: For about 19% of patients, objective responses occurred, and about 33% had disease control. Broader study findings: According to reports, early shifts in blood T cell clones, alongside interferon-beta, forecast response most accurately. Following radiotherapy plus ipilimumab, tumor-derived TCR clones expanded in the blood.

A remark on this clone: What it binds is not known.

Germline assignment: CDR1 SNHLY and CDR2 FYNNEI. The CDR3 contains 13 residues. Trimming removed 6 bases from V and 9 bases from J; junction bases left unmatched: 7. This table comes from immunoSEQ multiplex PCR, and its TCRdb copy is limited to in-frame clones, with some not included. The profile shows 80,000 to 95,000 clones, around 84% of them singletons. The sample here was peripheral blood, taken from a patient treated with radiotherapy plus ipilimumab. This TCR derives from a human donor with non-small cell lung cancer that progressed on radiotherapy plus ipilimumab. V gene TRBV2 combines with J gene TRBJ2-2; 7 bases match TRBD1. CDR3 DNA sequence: TGTGCCAGCAGGACAGGGCTTGCGTGGGAGCTGTTTTTT. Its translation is CASRTGLAWELFF.